Listed below are T cell receptor beta chains from one sample, sequenced in a study of blood T cell repertoires in COVID-19. Profiling relied on immunoSEQ multiplex PCR, and the TCRdb table lists in-frame clones only, not all of them. The top ten clones hold 6% to 9% of a sample with approximately 170,000 clones, 84% of them seen once. Source material: peripheral blood. Receptor source: a middle-aged man who had recovered from COVID-19. CDR3s include the opening cysteine and the closing phenylalanine or tryptophan. Each record gives: J gene, V gene, CDR3 protein.

j_call: TRBJ1-3; v_call: TRBV4-3; cdr3_aa: CASSQDGASSGNTIYF
j_call: TRBJ1-1; v_call: TRBV19; cdr3_aa: CASSFGQGNTEAFF
j_call: TRBJ2-1; v_call: TRBV29-1; cdr3_aa: CSVVGENSYNEQFF
j_call: TRBJ2-7; v_call: TRBV6-2/TRBV6-3; cdr3_aa: CASSYPVPGQGPSGTYEQYF
j_call: TRBJ1-3; v_call: TRBV18; cdr3_aa: CASSPRGLDTIYF
j_call: TRBJ1-3; v_call: TRBV6-4; cdr3_aa: CASSEVSGKSSGNTIYF
j_call: TRBJ1-5; v_call: TRBV4-2; cdr3_aa: CASSQDLRGSNQPQHF
j_call: TRBJ1-1; v_call: TRBV6-4; cdr3_aa: CASIVGRGLTEAFF
j_call: TRBJ2-3; v_call: TRBV6-4; cdr3_aa: CASSDAGTPTDTQYF
j_call: TRBJ2-1; v_call: TRBV18; cdr3_aa: CASSLSPNEQFF
j_call: TRBJ1-1; v_call: TRBV19; cdr3_aa: CASTPNGNTEAFF
j_call: TRBJ2-5; v_call: TRBV5-1; cdr3_aa: CASSSGSSGEETQYF
j_call: TRBJ1-4; v_call: TRBV19; cdr3_aa: CASSESLRDEKLFF
j_call: TRBJ2-7; v_call: TRBV7-9; cdr3_aa: CASSDRGPYEQYF
j_call: TRBJ2-5; v_call: TRBV15; cdr3_aa: CATSRGTRSETQYF
j_call: TRBJ1-4; v_call: TRBV5-6; cdr3_aa: CASSLGQPNEKLFF
j_call: TRBJ2-7; v_call: TRBV21-1; cdr3_aa: CASSKSGGRETPAYEQYF
j_call: TRBJ2-3; v_call: TRBV7-9; cdr3_aa: CASRQLAALPDTQYF
j_call: TRBJ2-3; v_call: TRBV4-3; cdr3_aa: CASSQELAGRTDTQYF
j_call: TRBJ2-5; v_call: TRBV20-1; cdr3_aa: CSASVSGGYQETQYF
j_call: TRBJ2-7; v_call: TRBV2; cdr3_aa: CASSVWQGNNEQYF
j_call: TRBJ2-1; v_call: TRBV29-1; cdr3_aa: CSAQTSSGNYNEQFF
j_call: TRBJ2-7; v_call: TRBV5-6; cdr3_aa: CASSWTGRTYEQYF
j_call: TRBJ1-1; v_call: TRBV4-3; cdr3_aa: CASSQDPRGTTTEAFF
j_call: TRBJ1-1; v_call: TRBV20-1; cdr3_aa: CSAAQGPEAFF
j_call: TRBJ2-3; v_call: TRBV3-1/TRBV3-2; cdr3_aa: CASSLRRKDTDTQYF
j_call: TRBJ1-6; v_call: TRBV5-8; cdr3_aa: CASTAGTGYNSPLHF
j_call: TRBJ2-1; v_call: TRBV4-3; cdr3_aa: CASSQGTSGYNEQFF
j_call: TRBJ2-2; v_call: TRBV7-2; cdr3_aa: CASSPQRTQQNTGELFF
j_call: TRBJ2-4; v_call: TRBV6-5; cdr3_aa: CASRLSLAKNIQYF
j_call: TRBJ1-1; v_call: TRBV4-3; cdr3_aa: CASSQDGHSMNTEAFF
j_call: TRBJ2-3; v_call: TRBV4-1; cdr3_aa: CASSPSGERQSTDTQYF
j_call: TRBJ2-7; v_call: TRBV28; cdr3_aa: CASSGTGRGEQYF
j_call: TRBJ2-5; v_call: TRBV28; cdr3_aa: CASSSTVRETQYF
j_call: TRBJ1-6; v_call: TRBV30; cdr3_aa: CAWSSLRDSNSPLHF
j_call: TRBJ1-5; v_call: TRBV5-6; cdr3_aa: CASSSSGGYQKGNQPQHF
j_call: TRBJ1-2; v_call: TRBV6-6; cdr3_aa: CASRKAPGEDYGYTF
j_call: TRBJ1-5; v_call: TRBV19; cdr3_aa: CASSETGEQPQHF
j_call: TRBJ1-2; v_call: TRBV24-1; cdr3_aa: CATSDRGSDGYTF
j_call: TRBJ2-4; v_call: TRBV2; cdr3_aa: CASRGTSDIQYF
j_call: TRBJ2-3; v_call: TRBV24-1; cdr3_aa: CATSDVSREATDTQYF
j_call: TRBJ2-7; v_call: TRBV10-3; cdr3_aa: CAISESPSHEQYF
j_call: TRBJ2-1; v_call: TRBV11-2; cdr3_aa: CASSLALAGLNEQFF
j_call: TRBJ2-5; v_call: TRBV7-8; cdr3_aa: CASSSPPWRRETQYF
j_call: TRBJ2-2; v_call: TRBV21-1; cdr3_aa: CASSKVTGRTGELFF
j_call: TRBJ2-3; v_call: TRBV7-9; cdr3_aa: CASSFRGDTQYF
j_call: TRBJ1-1; v_call: TRBV4-1; cdr3_aa: CASTTGINTEAFF
j_call: TRBJ1-4; v_call: TRBV6-5; cdr3_aa: CASSPTVNEKLFF
j_call: TRBJ1-6; v_call: TRBV6-2/TRBV6-3; cdr3_aa: CASSKGTDFNSPLHF
j_call: TRBJ2-2; v_call: TRBV21-1; cdr3_aa: CASTLGHGWAGELFF
j_call: TRBJ2-5; v_call: TRBV11-2; cdr3_aa: CASSSSRDRLRDPPYF
j_call: TRBJ2-5; v_call: TRBV29-1; cdr3_aa: CSVDHQVDGETQYF